This TCR beta chain is drawn from a study of CD8 T cells in ankylosing spondylitis. This clonotype was seen only once. TCRdb reprocessed the 5' RACE reads via MiXCR and lists one record per CDR3 protein. This table holds 150,000 to 200,000 distinct CDR3 sequences, 18% found once. This CDR3 has 15 amino acids. Germline CDR1 LNHNV, CDR2 YYDKDF (reference sequence). Trimming pared 0 bases from V and 9 bases from J, leaving 15 bases between. The chain has TRBV15 and TRBJ2-4; D is uncertain. This sequence was found in a male donor under 30 with ankylosing spondylitis or in good health (not recorded which). The material sequenced was blood, either unsorted or a sorted T cell fraction (not recorded which). CDR3 coding DNA: TGTGCCACCAGCAGAGATCTTCATGAGGAGAGCATTCAGTACTTC. This codes for CATSRDLHEESIQYF.